What follows are 5 T cell receptor beta chains derived from one specimen sequenced in a study of regulatory T cells in long-lasting Graves disease. Construction of TCR beta libraries relied on iRepertoire HTBI primers and on Arm-PCR targeting CDR3 regions. MiXCR, applied by TCRdb to the multiplex PCR reads, yields one record per CDR3 protein. The table shows some 250,000 distinct CDR3 sequences, with over 20% occurring only once. Time point specified: newly diagnosed GD, antithyroid drugs for less than 3 months. Making the TCR library involved RNA that had been extracted from PBMCs. Material: peripheral blood mononuclear cells (PBMCs), obtained at new diagnosis, from a patient treated with antithyroid drugs. All receptors derive from a female donor with Graves disease.

Of note for this clonotype: A far larger clone is one base from this, pointing to a likely read error. V usage is TRBV4-1 and J usage is TRBJ2-1; D is uncertain. The germline gives CDR1 MGHRA, CDR2 YSYEKL. The CDR3 is 15 residues long. CDR3 residues: CASSQASSSKDEQFF. As DNA, the CDR3 is TGTGCCAGCAGCCAGGCGAGCAGCAGTAAGGATGAGCAGTTCTTC.

The chain joins TRBV18 to TRBJ2-1; 8 bases line up with TRBD1. Germline V gives CDR1 KGHSH, CDR2 LQKENI. The CDR3 has 15 residues. Losses at the gene ends were 6 bases for V and 9 bases for J; bases not matched to a gene: 13. CDR3 bases: TGTGCCAGCTCCCCCGACAGGGGAACCCTCGCTGAGCAGTTCTTC. This encodes CASSPDRGTLAEQFF.

This clonotype was observed at least ten times. The chain recombines TRBV20-1 with TRBJ1-5; tentative D call: TRBD1 (5 bases). The V end lost 6 bases, the J end lost 4 bases, and 19 bases lay between the germline ends. The germline CDR1 and CDR2 sequences are DFQATT and SNEGSKA (reference sequence). The CDR3 covers 15 residues. This chain's CDR3 is CSAMSPGRTNQPQHF. The CDR3 DNA reads as TGCAGTGCCATGAGCCCGGGACGCACAAATCAGCCCCAGCATTTT.

This clonotype was found a few times. V gene TRBV28 combines with J gene TRBJ1-1; weak D call: TRBD1 (5 bases). Deletions cut 6 bases from V and 6 bases from J, with 11 bases between. Germline assignment: CDR1 MDHEN and CDR2 SYDVKM. The CDR3 contains 12 residues. Here the CDR3 reads CASRGGGAEAFF. The CDR3 DNA is TGTGCCAGCAGGGGGGGGGGGGCTGAAGCTTTCTTT.

This clonotype has at least ten counts. The CDR3 sequence: CAISEGTSGLETQYF. The CDR3 region has the DNA TGTGCCATCAGTGAGGGGACTAGCGGATTAGAGACCCAGTACTTC. The J gene is TRBJ2-5, the V gene TRBV10-3, with 11 positions matching TRBD2. In germline, CDR1 is ENHRY, CDR2 SYGVKD. The J segment lost 4 bases and the V segment lost 2 bases, leaving 3 bases of the junction unmatched. The CDR3 contains 15 residues.